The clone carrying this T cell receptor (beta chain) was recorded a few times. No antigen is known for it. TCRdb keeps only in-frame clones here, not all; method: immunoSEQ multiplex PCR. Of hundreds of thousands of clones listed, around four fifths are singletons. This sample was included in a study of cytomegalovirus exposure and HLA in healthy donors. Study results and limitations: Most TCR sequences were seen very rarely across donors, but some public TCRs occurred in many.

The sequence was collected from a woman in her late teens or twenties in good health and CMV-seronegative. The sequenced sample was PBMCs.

CDR3 sequence (DNA): TGTGCCAGCACCTCTTCCCCCGTCGACCCATGGTACTTC. It is translated as CASTSSPVDPWYF. The chain combines TRBV27 with TRBJ2-7, with D unclear. Per germline, CDR1 MNHEY and CDR2 SMNVEV (reference sequence). V was clipped by 7 bases and J by 12 bases, with 22 bases between them. The CDR3 covers 13 residues.